This T cell receptor beta chain was recorded in a study of vaccination effects on CD4 cells after COVID-19. Repertoires were generated with immunoSEQ multiplex PCR, while TCRdb's copy carries only in-frame clones and drops some. The sample has approximately 37,000 clones; around 78% are singletons. Before any sequencing was done, the ViraFEST assay used viral peptide pools to expand antigen-specific CD4+ T cells. Culture lasted about ten days before CD4+ T cell isolation. Between March and December 2020, the person had a SARS-CoV-2 infection that PCR confirmed. IL-2 medium was substituted for half the medium on days 3 and 7. With 4 bases clipped from V and 6 bases from J, the junction kept 8 bases outside the gene matches. Looked up from germline, CDR1 is SGHNT and CDR2 is YENEEA. The CDR3 sequence is 15 residues long. Whole-study results and caveats: At late timepoints after vaccination, vaccine- and infection-induced clones shrank markedly.

In the case of this clone: The antigen remains unidentified.

The TCR was taken from a human donor who had a prior SARS-CoV-2 infection. The chain links TRBV11-3 to TRBJ2-3, with TRBD2 identical over 9 bases. The material sequenced was CD4+ T cells from PBMCs cultured with a peptide pool, taken before COVID-19 vaccination. CDR3 coding DNA: TGTGCCAGCAGCTGGCTAGCGGGGCCCCCGGATACGCAGTATTTT. Translating it yields CASSWLAGPPDTQYF.